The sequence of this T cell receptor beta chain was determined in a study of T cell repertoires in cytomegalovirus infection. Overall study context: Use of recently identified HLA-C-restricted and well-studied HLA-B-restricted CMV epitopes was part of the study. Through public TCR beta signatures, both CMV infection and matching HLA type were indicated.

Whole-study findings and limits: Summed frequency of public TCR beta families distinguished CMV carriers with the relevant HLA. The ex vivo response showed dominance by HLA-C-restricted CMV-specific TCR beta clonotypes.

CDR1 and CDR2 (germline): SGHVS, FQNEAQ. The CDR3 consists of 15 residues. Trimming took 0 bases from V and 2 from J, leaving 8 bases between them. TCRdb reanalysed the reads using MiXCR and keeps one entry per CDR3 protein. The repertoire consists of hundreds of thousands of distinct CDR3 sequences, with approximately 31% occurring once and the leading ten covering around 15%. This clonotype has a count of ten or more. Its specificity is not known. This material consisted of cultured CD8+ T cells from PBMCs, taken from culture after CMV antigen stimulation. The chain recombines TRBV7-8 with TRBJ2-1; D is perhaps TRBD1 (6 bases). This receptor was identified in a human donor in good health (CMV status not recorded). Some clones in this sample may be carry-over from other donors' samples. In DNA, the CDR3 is TGTGCCAGCAGCTTAGCATCAGGGGCCTACAATGAGCAGTTCTTC. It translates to CASSLASGAYNEQFF.